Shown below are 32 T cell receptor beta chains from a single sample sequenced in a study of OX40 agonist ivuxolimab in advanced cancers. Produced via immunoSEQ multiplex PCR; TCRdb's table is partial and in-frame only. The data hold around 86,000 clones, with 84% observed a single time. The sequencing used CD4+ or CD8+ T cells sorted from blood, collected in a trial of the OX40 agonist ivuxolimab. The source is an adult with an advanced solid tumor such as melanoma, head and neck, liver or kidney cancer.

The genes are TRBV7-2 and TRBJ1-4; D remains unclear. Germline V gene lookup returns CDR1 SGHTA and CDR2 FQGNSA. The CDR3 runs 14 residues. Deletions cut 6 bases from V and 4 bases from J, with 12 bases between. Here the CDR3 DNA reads TGTGCCAGCAGTTCGGACTGGTATAATGAAAAACTGTTTTTT. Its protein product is CASSSDWYNEKLFF.

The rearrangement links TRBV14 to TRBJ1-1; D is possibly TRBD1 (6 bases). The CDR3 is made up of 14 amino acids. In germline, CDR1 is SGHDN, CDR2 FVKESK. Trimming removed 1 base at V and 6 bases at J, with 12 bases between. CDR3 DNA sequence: TGTGCCAGCAGCCAAGTAAGGGGGGCCGCTGAAGCTTTCTTT. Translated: CASSQVRGAAEAFF.

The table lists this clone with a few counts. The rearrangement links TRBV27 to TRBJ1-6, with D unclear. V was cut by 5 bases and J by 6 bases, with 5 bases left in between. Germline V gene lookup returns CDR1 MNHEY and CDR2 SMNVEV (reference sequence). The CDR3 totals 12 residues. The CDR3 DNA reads TGTGCCAGCAGTCCCCGTAATTCACCCCTCCACTTT. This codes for CASSPRNSPLHF.

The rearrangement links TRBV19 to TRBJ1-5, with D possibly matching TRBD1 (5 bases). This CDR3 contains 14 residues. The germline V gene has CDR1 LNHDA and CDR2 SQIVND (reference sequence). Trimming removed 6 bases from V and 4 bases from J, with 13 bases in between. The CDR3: CASRPGLTNQPQHF. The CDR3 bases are TGTGCCAGTAGGCCGGGACTCACAAATCAGCCCCAGCATTTT.

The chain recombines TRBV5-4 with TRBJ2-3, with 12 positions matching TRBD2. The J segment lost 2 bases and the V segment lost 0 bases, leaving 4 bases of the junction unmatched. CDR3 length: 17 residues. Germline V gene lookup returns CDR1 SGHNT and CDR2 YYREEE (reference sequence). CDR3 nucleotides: TGTGCCAGCAGCTTGGGCGGGACTAGCGGGTTCACAGATACGCAGTATTTT. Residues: CASSLGGTSGFTDTQYF.

The CDR3 here is CASSSQGAGANVLTF. The CDR3, as DNA: TGTGCCAGCAGCTCACAGGGTGCTGGGGCCAACGTCCTGACTTTC. V is TRBV7-3 and J is TRBJ2-6; D possibly corresponds to TRBD1 (6 bases). CDR3 length: 15 amino acids. V lost 4 bases and J lost 2, with 9 bases in between. CDR1 is SGHTA, CDR2 FQGTGA, per germline.

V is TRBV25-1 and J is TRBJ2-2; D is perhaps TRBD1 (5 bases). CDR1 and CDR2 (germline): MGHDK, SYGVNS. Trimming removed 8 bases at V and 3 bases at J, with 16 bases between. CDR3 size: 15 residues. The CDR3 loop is CASRRQGIDTGELFF. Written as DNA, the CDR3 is TGTGCCAGCCGTCGCCAGGGAATAGACACCGGGGAGCTGTTTTTT.

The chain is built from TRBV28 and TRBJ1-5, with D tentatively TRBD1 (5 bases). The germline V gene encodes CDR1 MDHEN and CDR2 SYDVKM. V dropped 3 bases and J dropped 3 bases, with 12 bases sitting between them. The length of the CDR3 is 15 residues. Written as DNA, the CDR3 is TGTGCCAGCAGTTTTCCCGGGGGAGACAATCAGCCCCAGCATTTT. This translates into CASSFPGGDNQPQHF.

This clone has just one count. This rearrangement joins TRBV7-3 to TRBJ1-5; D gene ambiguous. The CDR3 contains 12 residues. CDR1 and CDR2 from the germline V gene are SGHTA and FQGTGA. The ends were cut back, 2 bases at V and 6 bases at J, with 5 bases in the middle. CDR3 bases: TGTGCCAGCAGCTTAGAGGGTCAGCCCCAGCATTTT. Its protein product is CASSLEGQPQHF.

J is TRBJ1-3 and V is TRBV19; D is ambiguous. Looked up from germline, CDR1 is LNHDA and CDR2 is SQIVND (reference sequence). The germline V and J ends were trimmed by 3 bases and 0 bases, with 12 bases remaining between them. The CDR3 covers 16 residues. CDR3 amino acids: CASSIPHIDSGNTIYF. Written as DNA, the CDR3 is TGTGCCAGTAGTATCCCACACATCGACTCTGGAAACACCATATATTTT.

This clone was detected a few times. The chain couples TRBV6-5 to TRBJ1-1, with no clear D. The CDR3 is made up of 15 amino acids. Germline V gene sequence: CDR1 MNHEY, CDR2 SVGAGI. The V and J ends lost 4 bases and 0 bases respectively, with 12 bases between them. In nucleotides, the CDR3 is TGTGCCAGCAGTTCATACGGACCGGTGAACACTGAAGCTTTCTTT. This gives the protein CASSSYGPVNTEAFF.

CDR3 DNA sequence: TGTGCCAGCAGTTTAATTGCCTCTGCTAATGGCTACACCTTC. Translation gives CASSLIASANGYTF. The J gene is TRBJ1-2, the V gene TRBV28, with D uncertain. V lost 2 bases and J 6 bases, leaving 13 bases between the germline ends. Germline V gene sequence: CDR1 MDHEN, CDR2 SYDVKM. The CDR3 extends over 14 amino acids.

CDR3 protein: CASTDSGLDTQYF. CDR3 nucleotides: TGTGCCAGTACAGACAGTGGGTTAGATACGCAGTATTTT. This sequence joins TRBV28 and TRBJ2-3; the D gene is possibly TRBD1 (5 bases). V lost 9 bases, J lost 5 bases, and 15 bases lay in between. Looked up from germline, CDR1 is MDHEN and CDR2 is SYDVKM. This CDR3 comprises 13 residues.

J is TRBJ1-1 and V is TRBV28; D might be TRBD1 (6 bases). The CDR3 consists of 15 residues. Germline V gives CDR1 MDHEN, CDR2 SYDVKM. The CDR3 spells CATVAGVQLNTEAFF. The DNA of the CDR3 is TGTGCGACGGTGGCAGGGGTCCAATTGAACACTGAAGCTTTCTTT.

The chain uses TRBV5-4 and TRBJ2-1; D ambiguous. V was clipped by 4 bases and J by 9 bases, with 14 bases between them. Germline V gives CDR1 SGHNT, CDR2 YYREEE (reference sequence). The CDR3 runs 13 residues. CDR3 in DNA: TGTGCCAGCAGCCATCTGGTGGGGTCTGAGCAGTTCTTC. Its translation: CASSHLVGSEQFF. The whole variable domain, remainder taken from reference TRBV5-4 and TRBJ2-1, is ETGVTQSPTHLIKTRGQQVTLRCSSQSGHNTVSWYQQALGQGPQFIFQYYREEENGRGNFPPRFSGLQFPNYSSELNVNALELDDSALYLCASSHLVGSEQFFGPGTRLTVL.

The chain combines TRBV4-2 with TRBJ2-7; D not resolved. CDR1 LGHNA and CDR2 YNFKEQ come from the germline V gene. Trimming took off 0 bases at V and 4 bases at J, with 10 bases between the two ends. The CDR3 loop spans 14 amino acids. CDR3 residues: CASSQERAGYEQYV. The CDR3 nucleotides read TGTGCCAGCAGCCAAGAACGAGCCGGATACGAGCAGTACGTC.

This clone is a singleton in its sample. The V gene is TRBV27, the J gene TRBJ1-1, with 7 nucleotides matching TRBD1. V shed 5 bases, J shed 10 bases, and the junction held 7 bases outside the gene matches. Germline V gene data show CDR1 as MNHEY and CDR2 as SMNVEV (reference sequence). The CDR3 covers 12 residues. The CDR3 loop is CASSPRTGAAFF. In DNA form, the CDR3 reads TGTGCCAGCAGTCCAAGGACAGGCGCAGCTTTCTTT.

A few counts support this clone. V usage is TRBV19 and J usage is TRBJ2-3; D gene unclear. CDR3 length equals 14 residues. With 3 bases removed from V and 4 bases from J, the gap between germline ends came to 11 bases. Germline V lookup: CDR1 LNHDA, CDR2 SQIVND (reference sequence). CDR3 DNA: TGTGCCAGTAGTATCCGTTATGGGCCAGATACGCAGTATTTT. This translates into CASSIRYGPDTQYF.

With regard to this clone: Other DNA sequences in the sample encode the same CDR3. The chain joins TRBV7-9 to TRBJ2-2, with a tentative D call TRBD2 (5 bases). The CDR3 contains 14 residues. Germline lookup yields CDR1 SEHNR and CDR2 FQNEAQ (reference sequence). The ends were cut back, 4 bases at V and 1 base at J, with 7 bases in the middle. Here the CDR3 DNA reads TGTGCCAGCAGCTACCGGGGGAACACCGGGGAGCTGTTTTTT. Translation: CASSYRGNTGELFF.

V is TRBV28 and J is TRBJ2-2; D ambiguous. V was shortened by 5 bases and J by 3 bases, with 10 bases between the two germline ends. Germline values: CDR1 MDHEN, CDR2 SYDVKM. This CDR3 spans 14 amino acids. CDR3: CASSPARYTGELFF. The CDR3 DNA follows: TGTGCCAGCAGTCCGGCGAGGTACACCGGGGAGCTGTTTTTT.

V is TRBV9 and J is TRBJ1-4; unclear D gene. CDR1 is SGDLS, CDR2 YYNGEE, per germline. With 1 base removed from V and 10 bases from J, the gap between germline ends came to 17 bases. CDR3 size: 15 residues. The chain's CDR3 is CASSVTPSAPSKLFF. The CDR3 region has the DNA TGTGCCAGCAGCGTAACCCCCTCAGCGCCGTCAAAACTGTTTTTT.

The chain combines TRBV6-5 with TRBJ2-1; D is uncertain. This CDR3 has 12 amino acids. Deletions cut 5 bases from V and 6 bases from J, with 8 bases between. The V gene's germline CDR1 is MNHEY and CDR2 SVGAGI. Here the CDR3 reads CASSEVGNEQFF. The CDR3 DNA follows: TGTGCCAGCAGTGAGGTCGGCAATGAGCAGTTCTTC.

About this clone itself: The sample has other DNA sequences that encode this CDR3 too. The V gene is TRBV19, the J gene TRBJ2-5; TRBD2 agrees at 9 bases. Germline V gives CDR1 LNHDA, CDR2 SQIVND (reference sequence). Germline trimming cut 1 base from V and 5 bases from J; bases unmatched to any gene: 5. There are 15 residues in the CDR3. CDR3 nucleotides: TGTGCCAGTAGTATAGGCGGGAGGGGTGGCGAGACCCAGTACTTC. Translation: CASSIGGRGGETQYF. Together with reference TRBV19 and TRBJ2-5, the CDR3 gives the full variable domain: DGGITQSPKYLFRKEGQNVTLSCEQNLNHDAMYWYRQDPGQGLRLIYYSQIVNDFQKGDIAEGYSVSREKKESFPLTVTSAQKNPTAFYLCASSIGGRGGETQYFGPGTRLLVL.

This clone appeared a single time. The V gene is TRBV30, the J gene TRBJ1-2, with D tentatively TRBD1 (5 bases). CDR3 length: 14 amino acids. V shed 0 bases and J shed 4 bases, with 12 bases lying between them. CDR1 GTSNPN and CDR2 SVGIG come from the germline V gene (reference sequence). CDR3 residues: CAWSVPWGLYGYTF. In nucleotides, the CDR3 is TGTGCCTGGAGTGTCCCCTGGGGCCTCTATGGCTACACCTTC.

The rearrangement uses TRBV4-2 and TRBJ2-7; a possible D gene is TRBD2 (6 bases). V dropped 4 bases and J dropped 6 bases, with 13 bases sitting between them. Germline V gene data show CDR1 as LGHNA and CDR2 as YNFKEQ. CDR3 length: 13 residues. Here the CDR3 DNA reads TGTGCCAGCAGCCGCTGGGAGGCGGGCGAGCAGTACTTC. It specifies CASSRWEAGEQYF.

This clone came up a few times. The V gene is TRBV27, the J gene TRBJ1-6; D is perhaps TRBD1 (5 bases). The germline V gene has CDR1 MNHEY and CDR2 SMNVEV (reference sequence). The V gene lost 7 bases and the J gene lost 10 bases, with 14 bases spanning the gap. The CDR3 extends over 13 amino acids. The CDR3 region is CASTRQGPSPLHF. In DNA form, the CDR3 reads TGTGCCAGCACGAGGCAGGGCCCCTCACCCCTCCACTTT.

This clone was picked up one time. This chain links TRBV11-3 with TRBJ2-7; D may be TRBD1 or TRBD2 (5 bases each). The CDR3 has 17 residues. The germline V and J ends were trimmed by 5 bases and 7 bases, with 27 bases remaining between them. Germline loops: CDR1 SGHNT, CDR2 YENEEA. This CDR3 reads CASSRGQGASASGEQYF. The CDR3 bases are TGTGCCAGCAGCCGTGGACAAGGGGCCTCGGCCTCGGGGGAGCAGTACTTC. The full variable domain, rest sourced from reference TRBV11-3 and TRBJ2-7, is EAGVVQSPRYKIIEKKQPVAFWCNPISGHNTLYWYLQNLGQGPELLIRYENEEAVDDSQLPKDRFSAERLKGVDSTLKIQPAELGDSAVYLCASSRGQGASASGEQYFGPGTRLTVT.

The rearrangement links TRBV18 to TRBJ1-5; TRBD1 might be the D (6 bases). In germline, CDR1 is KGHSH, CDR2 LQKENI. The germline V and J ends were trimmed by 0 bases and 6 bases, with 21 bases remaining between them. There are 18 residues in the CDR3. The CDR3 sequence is CASSPPGTTSGAGQPQHF. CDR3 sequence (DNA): TGTGCCAGCTCACCACCGGGAACTACCTCAGGGGCTGGTCAGCCCCAGCATTTT. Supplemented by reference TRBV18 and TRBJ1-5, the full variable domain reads NAGVMQNPRHLVRRRGQEARLRCSPMKGHSHVYWYRQLPEEGLKFMVYLQKENIIDESGMPKERFSAEFPKEGPSILRIQQVVRGDSAAYFCASSPPGTTSGAGQPQHFGDGTRLSIL.

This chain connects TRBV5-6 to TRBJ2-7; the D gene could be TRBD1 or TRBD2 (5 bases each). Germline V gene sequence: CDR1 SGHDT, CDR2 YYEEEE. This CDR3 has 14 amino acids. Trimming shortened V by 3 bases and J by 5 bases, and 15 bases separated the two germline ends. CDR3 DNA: TGTGCCAGCAGCTGGGACCGACATTTTAACGAGCAGTACTTC. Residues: CASSWDRHFNEQYF.

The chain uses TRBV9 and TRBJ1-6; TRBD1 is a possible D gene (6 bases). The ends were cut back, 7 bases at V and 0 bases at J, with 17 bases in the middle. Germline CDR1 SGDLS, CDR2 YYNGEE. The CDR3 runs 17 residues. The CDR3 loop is CASGEGEGSSYNSPLHF. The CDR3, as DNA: TGTGCCAGCGGAGAGGGGGAGGGCAGCTCCTATAATTCACCCCTCCACTTT.

The CDR3 nucleotides read TGTGCCAGTAGTATAGAGGGCACACGGAGGGAAAAACTGTTTTTT. It encodes CASSIEGTRREKLFF. The chain links TRBV19 to TRBJ1-4; no clear D. V was trimmed by 0 bases and J by 8 bases, leaving 13 bases between them. Germline loops: CDR1 LNHDA, CDR2 SQIVND (reference sequence). This CDR3 is 15 amino acids long.

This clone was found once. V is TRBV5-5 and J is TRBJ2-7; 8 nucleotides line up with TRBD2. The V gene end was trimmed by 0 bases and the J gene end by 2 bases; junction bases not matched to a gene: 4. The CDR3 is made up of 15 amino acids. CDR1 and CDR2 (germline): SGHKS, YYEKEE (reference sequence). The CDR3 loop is CASSLVGSGAYEQYF. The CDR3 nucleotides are TGTGCCAGCAGCTTGGTTGGTAGCGGGGCCTACGAGCAGTACTTC.